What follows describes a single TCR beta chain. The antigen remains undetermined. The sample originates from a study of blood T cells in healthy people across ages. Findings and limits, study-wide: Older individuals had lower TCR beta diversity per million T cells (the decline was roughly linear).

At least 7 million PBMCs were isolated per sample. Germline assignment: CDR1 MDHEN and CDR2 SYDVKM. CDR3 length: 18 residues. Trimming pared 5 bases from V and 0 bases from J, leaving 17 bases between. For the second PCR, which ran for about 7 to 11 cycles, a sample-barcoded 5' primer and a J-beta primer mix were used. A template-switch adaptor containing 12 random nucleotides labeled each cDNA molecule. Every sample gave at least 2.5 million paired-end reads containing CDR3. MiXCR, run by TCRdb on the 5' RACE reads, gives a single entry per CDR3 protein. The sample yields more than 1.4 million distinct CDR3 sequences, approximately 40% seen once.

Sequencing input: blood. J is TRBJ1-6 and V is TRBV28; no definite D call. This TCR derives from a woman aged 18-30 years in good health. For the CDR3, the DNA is TGTGCCAGCAGTCATACTGGGGAAAATCCCTCCTATAATTCACCCCTCCACTTT. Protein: CASSHTGENPSYNSPLHF.